Given below is one T cell receptor beta chain in context. Its matching antigen is unknown. The data belong to a study of T cell responses to AZD1222 COVID-19 vaccine. The wider study: Both about-4-week and about-12-week second-dose recipients were combined.

Study-wide results and caveats: There were mostly white British donors and more females than males, and clonal diversity was possibly underestimated. Repertoires were obtained solely post-peak T cell response. At baseline, seropositivity was found in only 5 to 7 AZD1222 recipients.

Deletions cut 4 bases from V and 8 bases from J, with 14 bases between. Per the germline V gene, CDR1 is SEHNR and CDR2 is FQNEAQ (reference sequence). The CDR3 has 14 residues. Profiled with immunoSEQ multiplex PCR; TCRdb holds only in-frame clones, not every one. The sample lists fewer than 120,000 clones; around 80% were seen once. The TCR originated in an adult in good health. Material: peripheral blood, obtained on day 0 of AZD1222 vaccination. J is TRBJ1-4 and V is TRBV7-9; D unclear. The CDR3 reads CASSSVASREKLFF. DNA of the CDR3: TGTGCCAGCAGCTCGGTCGCTAGTCGGGAAAAACTGTTTTTT.